The 28 T cell receptor beta chains given below trace back to one sample, sequenced in a study of T cells after yellow fever vaccination. One entry per CDR3 protein results from TCRdb running MiXCR on the 5' RACE reads. The sample shows almost 600,000 distinct CDR3 sequences, about 13% of them seen only once. The sample in question was PBMCs, obtained on the day of the yellow fever booster vaccination. The receptors were gathered from a man between 25 and 39 years old who received the YFV17D yellow fever vaccine.

This clonotype was counted at least ten times. The chain links TRBV7-2 to TRBJ1-5, with D maybe TRBD1 (5 bases). The CDR3 is 14 amino acids. Germline-derived CDR1 and CDR2 are SGHTA and FQGNSA. Deletions cut 6 bases from V and 1 base from J, with 10 bases between. CDR3 in amino acids: CASSFSGSNQPQHF. The CDR3 DNA reads as TGTGCCAGCAGTTTTTCAGGGAGCAATCAGCCCCAGCATTTT. The full variable domain, in which reference TRBV7-2 and TRBJ1-5 provide the parts outside the CDR3, is GAGVSQSPSNKVTEKGKDVELRCDPISGHTALYWYRQSLGQGLEFLIYFQGNSAPDKSGLPSDRFSAERTGGSVSTLTIQRTQQEDSAVYLCASSFSGSNQPQHFGDGTRLSIL.

This clonotype was detected a few times. The chain employs TRBV5-4 and TRBJ2-2; D not certain. Trimming stripped 7 bases from V and 3 bases from J, with 13 bases between. Germline V CDR1 and CDR2: SGHNT, YYREEE (reference sequence). The CDR3 sequence is 14 residues long. The CDR3 nucleotides read TGTGCCAGCCGCTCCAGCTCGGACACCGGGGAGCTGTTTTTT. The encoded protein is CASRSSSDTGELFF.

The chain links TRBV20-1 to TRBJ2-5; 7 nucleotides agree with TRBD2. With 6 bases clipped from V and 3 bases from J, the junction kept 4 bases outside the gene matches. This CDR3 has 12 amino acids. Germline values: CDR1 DFQATT, CDR2 SNEGSKA (reference sequence). CDR3: CSAGGSEETQYF. In DNA form, the CDR3 reads TGCAGTGCGGGGGGGAGCGAAGAGACCCAGTACTTC.

V and J are TRBV3-1 and TRBJ2-1; 9 positions agree with TRBD2. Germline-derived CDR1 and CDR2 are LGHDT and YNNKEL (reference sequence). This CDR3 has 16 amino acids. The J segment lost 3 bases and the V segment lost 4 bases, leaving 7 bases of the junction unmatched. In DNA form, the CDR3 reads TGTGCCAGCAGCCGAAGCCTAGCGGGGTTCTACAATGAGCAGTTCTTC. Its protein is CASSRSLAGFYNEQFF.

This clonotype was counted at least ten times. This rearrangement joins TRBV12-3 or TRBV12-4 to TRBJ2-3; D is ambiguous. V was pared by 6 bases and J by 4 bases, with 8 bases between. There are 12 residues in the CDR3. The CDR3 DNA is TGTGCCAGCAGCTTACAAGCAGATACGCAGTATTTT. This encodes CASSLQADTQYF.

This clonotype was observed a few times. The gene calls are TRBV19 and TRBJ2-1, with D unclear. Trimming removed 3 bases at V and 0 bases at J, with 12 bases between. CDR3 size: 16 residues. From germline, CDR1 is LNHDA and CDR2 SQIVND (reference sequence). The chain's CDR3 is CASSIPRVSSYNEQFF. The CDR3 DNA follows: TGTGCCAGTAGTATCCCCCGGGTCAGCTCCTACAATGAGCAGTTCTTC.

The rearrangement links TRBV12-3 or TRBV12-4 to TRBJ1-4; TRBD1 matches at 11 bases. With 1 base clipped from V and 6 bases from J, the junction kept 1 base outside the gene matches. The CDR3 loop spans 15 amino acids. This CDR3 is CASSLGTGGDEKLFF. The CDR3 nucleotides are TGTGCCAGCAGTTTAGGGACAGGGGGCGATGAAAAACTGTTTTTT.

A few counts support this clonotype. J is TRBJ1-5 and V is TRBV5-1; 8 nucleotides align to TRBD1. The V gene end was trimmed by 4 bases and the J gene end by 3 bases; junction bases not matched to a gene: 6. This CDR3 has 15 residues. The V gene's germline CDR1 is SGHRS and CDR2 YFSETQ. The CDR3 coding sequence is TGCGCCAGCAGCACCACAGGGGGACTCAATCAGCCCCAGCATTTT. This encodes CASSTTGGLNQPQHF.

This clonotype came up a few times. The chain links TRBV10-2 to TRBJ2-7; 11 nucleotides match TRBD2. V trimming: 9 bases; J trimming: 7 bases; junction bases outside the gene matches: 8. This CDR3 has 13 residues. The germline gives CDR1 WSHSY, CDR2 SAAADI. As DNA, the CDR3 is TGCGCCAGTATACTAGCGGGAGTGAGTGAGCAGTACTTC. Amino acids: CASILAGVSEQYF.

As concerns this clonotype: A much larger clone differs from this one at a single base, so this may be a read error. V gene TRBV28 combines with J gene TRBJ2-7; no clear D gene. Trimming stripped 3 bases from V and 0 bases from J, with 6 bases between. CDR3 length: 13 residues. Germline CDR1 is MDHEN and CDR2 is SYDVKM. CDR3 protein: CASSFYSSYEQYF. The CDR3 DNA is TGTGCCAGCAGTTTTTACAGCTCCTACGAGCAGTACTTC.

The J gene is TRBJ2-3, the V gene TRBV7-6; 9 positions match TRBD1. Germline lookup yields CDR1 SGHVS and CDR2 FNYEAQ. CDR3 length equals 15 residues. Unmatched junction bases numbered 9, after V lost 5 bases and J lost 6 bases. In DNA form, the CDR3 reads TGTGCCAGCAGCCGACAGGGGGGTCATGGGGATACGCAGTATTTT. Translating it yields CASSRQGGHGDTQYF.

The chain is built from TRBV5-1 and TRBJ1-3; 7 bases line up with TRBD1. This CDR3 has 16 residues. With 0 bases clipped from V and 0 bases from J, the junction kept 3 bases outside the gene matches. From germline, CDR1 is SGHRS and CDR2 YFSETQ. CDR3 in DNA: TGCGCCAGCAGCTTGGGGGACAGATTCTCTGGAAACACCATATATTTT. Protein product: CASSLGDRFSGNTIYF.

The V call is TRBV18, the J call TRBJ2-2, with D perhaps given as TRBD1 or TRBD2 (5 bases each). The germline V and J ends were trimmed by 0 bases and 3 bases, with 11 bases remaining between them. The germline CDR1 and CDR2 sequences are KGHSH and LQKENI. This CDR3 is built from 16 residues. The CDR3 region has the DNA TGTGCCAGCTCACCACCGGGGCAGGGAGACACCGGGGAGCTGTTTTTT. Translated, it gives CASSPPGQGDTGELFF.

Only a few counts were recorded for this clonotype. The V gene is TRBV25-1, the J gene TRBJ1-1; D unresolved. The CDR3 length is 15 residues. Per germline, CDR1 MGHDK and CDR2 SYGVNS. V was pared by 7 bases and J by 1 base, with 16 bases between. The CDR3 loop is CASMASDGANTEAFF. As DNA, the CDR3 is TGTGCCAGCATGGCCTCTGACGGAGCGAACACTGAAGCTTTCTTT.

This clonotype was detected a few times. V gene TRBV7-6 combines with J gene TRBJ2-3; 7 bases match TRBD2. Germline lookup yields CDR1 SGHVS and CDR2 FNYEAQ. Trimming took 1 base from V and 9 from J; bases not matched to a gene: 10. CDR3 length equals 15 residues. CDR3 nucleotides: TGTGCCAGCAGCTTAGAGCGGGGCTCCGGGGGAACGCAGTATTTT. This encodes CASSLERGSGGTQYF. The whole variable domain, filled in from reference TRBV7-6 and TRBJ2-3, reads GAGVSQSPRYKVTKRGQDVALRCDPISGHVSLYWYRQALGQGPEFLTYFNYEAQQDKSGLPNDRFSAERPEGSISTLTIQRTEQRDSAMYRCASSLERGSGGTQYFGPGTRLTVL.

V usage is TRBV12-3 or TRBV12-4 and J usage is TRBJ1-1, with D possibly TRBD1 on 6 matching bases. Trimming took 5 bases from V and 6 from J, leaving 13 bases between them. The CDR3 extends over 13 amino acids. In nucleotides, the CDR3 is TGTGCCAGCAGTATACAGGGATTCCCTGAAGCTTTCTTT. As protein: CASSIQGFPEAFF.

Ten or more counts support this clonotype. This sequence joins TRBV5-1 and TRBJ2-1, with 10 bases that match TRBD2. Trimming took 0 bases from V and 7 from J; bases not matched to a gene: 4. Germline V gene lookup returns CDR1 SGHRS and CDR2 YFSETQ. This CDR3 comprises 15 residues. The chain's CDR3 is CASSLAGLAINEQFF. The CDR3 coding sequence is TGCGCCAGCAGCTTGGCGGGACTAGCGATTAATGAGCAGTTCTTC.

J is TRBJ2-1 and V is TRBV5-1, with 8 bases aligning to TRBD2. This CDR3 has 13 amino acids. The V segment lost 5 bases and the J segment 9 bases; nucleotides outside the gene matches: 7. The germline V gene encodes CDR1 SGHRS and CDR2 YFSETQ. The CDR3 bases are TGCGCCAGCAGGTCGGGAGGGCCCAGTGAGCAGTTCTTC. Its protein is CASRSGGPSEQFF.

The V call is TRBV28, the J call TRBJ2-1, with D perhaps matching TRBD2 (6 bases). V lost 6 bases and J 8 bases, leaving 26 bases between the germline ends. Germline CDR1 MDHEN, CDR2 SYDVKM. The CDR3 runs to 17 residues. CDR3 sequence reads: CASSPMRRRGKGHEQFF. The DNA of the CDR3 is TGTGCCAGCAGCCCTATGCGAAGGCGGGGAAAAGGTCATGAGCAGTTCTTC.

The rearrangement joins TRBV7-8 to TRBJ2-7, with 9 bases identical to TRBD1. V lost 4 bases to trimming and J lost 3 bases; unmatched junction nucleotides: 10. This CDR3 comprises 16 residues. Per the germline V gene, CDR1 is SGHVS and CDR2 is FQNEAQ. CDR3 protein: CASSYESGTGNYEQYF. CDR3 bases: TGTGCCAGCAGCTATGAGTCCGGGACAGGGAACTACGAGCAGTACTTC.

The chain combines TRBV20-1 with TRBJ1-3, with D possibly being TRBD1 (5 bases). The V end lost 0 bases, the J end lost 2 bases, and 8 bases lay between the germline ends. This CDR3 has 14 residues. The germline V gene encodes CDR1 DFQATT and CDR2 SNEGSKA (reference sequence). CDR3 in amino acids: CSARDQDTGNTIYF. CDR3 bases: TGCAGTGCTAGAGACCAGGACACTGGAAACACCATATATTTT.

This clonotype was counted only a few times. The chain links TRBV5-1 to TRBJ1-4, with D possibly matching TRBD1 (5 bases). The CDR3 is made up of 15 amino acids. The V end was cut by 2 bases, the J end by 0 bases, with 8 bases between. Germline V CDR1 and CDR2: SGHRS, YFSETQ. The CDR3: CASSFRASTNEKLFF. The CDR3 DNA reads TGCGCCAGCAGCTTCAGGGCATCAACTAATGAAAAACTGTTTTTT.

The rearrangement joins TRBV6-8 to TRBJ2-1, with 7 bases lining up with TRBD2. The J segment lost 8 bases and the V segment lost 0 bases, leaving 16 bases of the junction unmatched. This CDR3 has 18 amino acids. The germline CDR1 and CDR2 sequences are MNHGY and SAAAGT. The CDR3 bases are TGTGCCAGCAGTTACTCGGTGCCTAGCGGTCGCTTAAGGGATGAGCAGTTCTTC. Translating it yields CASSYSVPSGRLRDEQFF.

This clonotype was recorded a few times. The chain combines TRBV28 with TRBJ2-7; no definite D call. Trimming removed 3 bases from V and 7 bases from J, with 13 bases in between. From germline, CDR1 is MDHEN and CDR2 SYDVKM. The CDR3 is made up of 13 amino acids. The CDR3 loop is CASSLVAPLEQYF. The CDR3 DNA reads TGTGCCAGCAGTTTGGTTGCTCCTCTGGAGCAGTACTTC.

The V and J genes are TRBV12-3 or TRBV12-4 and TRBJ2-1; D possibly corresponds to TRBD2 (6 bases). Trimming removed 1 base from V and 7 bases from J, with 11 bases in between. The CDR3 has 14 amino acids. DNA of the CDR3: TGTGCCAGCAGTTTAGTGGTAGCGGTTAATGAGCAGTTCTTC. It encodes CASSLVVAVNEQFF.

The table lists this clonotype with a few counts. The chain joins TRBV28 to TRBJ1-1; D may be TRBD1 (5 bases). The CDR3 has 15 amino acids. V shed 6 bases and J shed 5 bases, with 19 bases lying between them. Germline-derived CDR1 and CDR2 are MDHEN and SYDVKM. In DNA, the CDR3 is TGTGCCAGCAGCGAGGAGGGGAGGGGTTGGACTGAAGCTTTCTTT. It codes for CASSEEGRGWTEAFF.

CDR3 in DNA: TGCAGTGCACGGAGTGGGGACACCTACGAGCAGTACTTC. This translates into CSARSGDTYEQYF. The V gene is TRBV20-1, the J gene TRBJ2-7, with D perhaps TRBD1 (6 bases). Germline V gives CDR1 DFQATT, CDR2 SNEGSKA (reference sequence). Trimming removed 6 bases from V and 2 bases from J, with 14 bases in between. The CDR3 contains 13 residues.

Sample share makes this clonotype medium-sized. The chain has TRBV7-2 and TRBJ2-5; 9 nucleotides agree with TRBD2. CDR3 length equals 16 residues. V dropped 8 bases and J dropped 1; count of bases not matched to a gene: 11. The germline V gene has CDR1 SGHTA and CDR2 FQGNSA. This CDR3 is CASGRLLAGLQETQYF. The CDR3 DNA reads as TGTGCCAGCGGACGGTTACTAGCGGGCCTCCAAGAGACCCAGTACTTC. Full variable domain (missing parts from reference TRBV7-2 and TRBJ2-5): GAGVSQSPSNKVTEKGKDVELRCDPISGHTALYWYRQSLGQGLEFLIYFQGNSAPDKSGLPSDRFSAERTGGSVSTLTIQRTQQEDSAVYLCASGRLLAGLQETQYFGPGTRLLVL.